One sample yielded the 5 T cell receptor beta chains listed below, sequenced in a study of cytomegalovirus exposure and HLA in healthy donors. In the PCR, 60 Vbeta and 13 Jbeta primers were used. Libraries were prepared by immunoSEQ multiplex PCR; TCRdb keeps only in-frame clonotypes and omits some of them. The sample gives around 160,000 clones, roughly three quarters of which show up once; approximately 6.3% is in the top ten. The sequenced sample was PBMCs. Receptors were obtained from a middle-aged woman in good health and CMV-seropositive.

The gene calls are TRBV19 and TRBJ2-7, with 8 bases matching TRBD1. Germline V lookup: CDR1 LNHDA, CDR2 SQIVND (reference sequence). This CDR3 has 15 residues. Germline trimming cut 9 bases from V and 6 bases from J; bases unmatched to any gene: 16. CDR3 protein: CASHQGAWTTGEQYF. Written as DNA, the CDR3 is TGTGCCAGCCACCAGGGGGCTTGGACTACTGGCGAGCAGTACTTC. Combining the CDR3 with reference TRBV19 and TRBJ2-7 gives the whole variable domain DGGITQSPKYLFRKEGQNVTLSCEQNLNHDAMYWYRQDPGQGLRLIYYSQIVNDFQKGDIAEGYSVSREKKESFPLTVTSAQKNPTAFYLCASHQGAWTTGEQYFGPGTRLTVT.

V and J are TRBV27 and TRBJ2-7, with 10 bases aligning to TRBD1. The germline V gene encodes CDR1 MNHEY and CDR2 SMNVEV (reference sequence). The CDR3 is made up of 17 amino acids. The ends lost 5 bases at V and 4 bases at J; junction bases unmatched: 14. The DNA of the CDR3 is TGTGCCAGCAGTACCACTCCCTGGACAGGGGGAGAGTACGAGCAGTACTTC. The encoded protein is CASSTTPWTGGEYEQYF.

This clone came up once. The gene calls are TRBV6-1 and TRBJ2-5; 9 bases are shared with TRBD2. CDR1 is MNHNS and CDR2 is SASEGT in the germline V gene. V lost 1 base and J lost 5; bases outside the gene matches: 11. The CDR3 sequence is 17 residues long. The CDR3 DNA follows: TGTGCCAGCAGTGAAGTCCCAGCGGGGGGTTCCGGGGAGACCCAGTACTTC. Encoded protein: CASSEVPAGGSGETQYF.

This clone was detected only a few times. V gene TRBV30 combines with J gene TRBJ2-5; 12 bases fit TRBD2. The DNA end is a closer match to TRBJ2-7, so the J assignment may be wrong. This CDR3 has 14 residues. Germline V lookup: CDR1 GTSNPN, CDR2 SVGIG (reference sequence). CDR3 loop: CAWSVGTSGCEQYF. The CDR3 DNA is TGTGCCTGGAGTGTAGGGACTAGCGGGTGCGAGCAGTACTTC.

This chain uses TRBV13 with TRBJ2-3; 7 bases line up with TRBD2. Germline CDR1 PRHDT, CDR2 FYEKMQ (reference sequence). The CDR3 loop spans 17 amino acids. V lost 1 base, J lost 0 bases, and 7 bases stayed unmatched. The CDR3 loop is CASSLAPSGTSTDTQYF. CDR3 coding DNA: TGTGCCAGCAGCTTAGCCCCTAGCGGCACTAGCACAGATACGCAGTATTTT.